A single sample gave rise to the 5 T cell receptor beta chains below, sequenced in a study of blood T cell repertoires in COVID-19. Profiling relied on immunoSEQ multiplex PCR, and the TCRdb table lists in-frame clones only, not all of them. Among about 37,000 clones listed, roughly 90% were seen once. Sequenced material: peripheral blood. These receptors were taken from a human donor in a cohort sampled during active COVID-19.

This rearrangement joins TRBV27 to TRBJ2-2; TRBD2 matches at 11 bases. This CDR3 spans 17 amino acids. Trimming cost V 6 bases and J 4 bases; bases outside gene matches: 10. The germline CDR1 and CDR2 sequences are MNHEY and SMNVEV (reference sequence). DNA for the CDR3: TGTGCCAGCAGCTCCGCAGGGACTAGCGGAACCACCGGGGAGCTGTTTTTT. This encodes CASSSAGTSGTTGELFF.

This chain links TRBV3-1 (or the pseudogene TRBV3-2) with TRBJ2-3; 8 positions match TRBD2. Germline V gene sequence: CDR1 LGHDT, CDR2 YNNKEL (reference sequence). J was trimmed by 3 bases and V by 0 bases; bases with no gene match: 2. The CDR3 runs to 15 residues. The CDR3 sequence is CASSQEGGRTDTQYF. CDR3 in DNA: TGTGCCAGCAGCCAAGAGGGCGGGAGGACAGATACGCAGTATTTT.

The CDR3 protein is CASSLGDITEAFF. CDR3 nucleotide sequence: TGTGCCAGCAGCTTAGGGGACATCACTGAAGCTTTCTTT. The chain uses TRBV7-9 and TRBJ1-1; D may be TRBD1 (6 bases). V lost 1 base to trimming and J lost 4 bases, with 7 bases between them. Per germline, CDR1 SEHNR and CDR2 FQNEAQ (reference sequence). The CDR3 contains 13 residues.

CDR3 nucleotide sequence: TGCAGCGGCAGGGAGGACACTGAAGCTTTCTTT. Amino acids: CSGREDTEAFF. The V gene is TRBV29-1, the J gene TRBJ1-1, with D perhaps TRBD1 (5 bases). Germline loops: CDR1 SQVTM, CDR2 ANQGSEA. The CDR3 is 11 residues long. V lost 7 bases and J 3 bases, leaving 9 bases between the germline ends. The full variable domain, completed using reference TRBV29-1 and TRBJ1-1, is SAVISQKPSRDICQRGTSLTIQCQVDSQVTMMFWYRQQPGQSLTLIATANQGSEATYESGFVIDKFPISRPNLTFSTLTVSNMSPEDSSIYLCSGREDTEAFFGQGTRLTVV.

The chain recombines TRBV6-6 with TRBJ2-1; no firm D call. Germline V gene lookup returns CDR1 MNHNY and CDR2 SVGAGI (reference sequence). The CDR3 consists of 14 residues. Trimming took off 4 bases at V and 9 bases at J, with 16 bases between the two ends. This CDR3 is CASSFRESPGEQFF. CDR3 nucleotide sequence: TGTGCCAGCAGTTTCCGAGAGAGCCCGGGTGAGCAGTTCTTC.